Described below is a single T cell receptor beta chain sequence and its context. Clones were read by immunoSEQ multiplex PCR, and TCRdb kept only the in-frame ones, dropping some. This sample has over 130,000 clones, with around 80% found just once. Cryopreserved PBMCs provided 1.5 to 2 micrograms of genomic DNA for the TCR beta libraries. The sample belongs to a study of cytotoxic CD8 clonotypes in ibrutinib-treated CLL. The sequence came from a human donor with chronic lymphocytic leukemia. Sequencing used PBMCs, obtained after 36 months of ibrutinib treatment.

DNA of the CDR3: TGCGCCAGCAGCCAAGTGTTAGCGGGACTTCCCAACGAGCAGTACTTC. Translation: CASSQVLAGLPNEQYF. This sequence joins TRBV4-1 and TRBJ2-7; 8 bases match TRBD2. The CDR3 has 16 residues. CDR1 is MGHRA, CDR2 YSYEKL, per germline. V trimming: 1 base; J trimming: 5 bases; junction bases outside the gene matches: 10.